The rows below give T cell receptor beta chains drawn from one sample of a study of control samples from healthy donors and cancer patients. Produced via immunoSEQ multiplex PCR; TCRdb's table is partial and in-frame only. This sample has about 95,000 clones, with roughly 92% found just once. The sequenced material came from blood. The source of these receptors is a woman younger than 45 in good health. Each CDR3 is given with its conserved first and last residue. The order of the fields is J gene, clone size, V gene, D gene, CDR3 protein, CDR3 DNA. A D gene is named only where the DNA matches it firmly. Clone size is stated in some rows and not others, as once, few, many or a class when expanded.

J: TRBJ2-1
size: -
V: TRBV19
D: TRBD2
CDR3: CASSIAGGPLNEQFF
DNA: TGTGCCAGTAGTATCGCGGGAGGCCCTCTAAATGAGCAGTTCTTC

J: TRBJ2-7
size: -
V: TRBV6-1
D: -
CDR3: CASSELGQGWYEQYF
DNA: TGTGCCAGCAGTGAATTGGGTCAGGGCTGGTACGAGCAGTACTTC

J: TRBJ1-1
size: -
V: TRBV4-1
D: -
CDR3: CASSHPGRGFPEAFF
DNA: TGCGCCAGCAGCCACCCAGGGAGGGGATTTCCTGAAGCTTTCTTT

J: TRBJ1-4
size: -
V: TRBV5-4
D: TRBD1
CDR3: CASSLARGDEKLFF
DNA: TGTGCCAGCAGCTTGGCCAGGGGGGATGAAAAACTGTTTTTT

J: TRBJ2-2
size: -
V: TRBV11-3
D: TRBD2
CDR3: CASSRWGGLSGELFF
DNA: TGTGCCAGCAGCCGCTGGGGGGGGTTGAGCGGGGAGCTGTTTTTT

J: TRBJ1-6
size: -
V: TRBV6-5
D: TRBD1
CDR3: CASRTGRAYNSPLHF
DNA: TGTGCCAGCAGGACAGGGAGGGCTTATAATTCACCCCTCCACTTT

J: TRBJ1-6
size: -
V: TRBV15
D: -
CDR3: CATSRDSGSTSPLHF
DNA: TGTGCCACCAGCAGAGATTCTGGCAGCACCTCACCCCTCCACTTT

J: TRBJ2-2
size: -
V: TRBV6-2/TRBV6-3
D: -
CDR3: CASSYPGELFF
DNA: TGTGCCAGCAGTTATCCTGGGGAGCTGTTTTTT

J: TRBJ1-1
size: -
V: TRBV19
D: -
CDR3: CASSIMGNTEAFF
DNA: TGTGCCAGTAGTATTATGGGGAACACTGAAGCTTTCTTT

J: TRBJ2-7
size: -
V: TRBV6-4
D: TRBD2
CDR3: CASSDSWTSRNEQYF
DNA: TGTGCCAGCAGTGACTCCTGGACTAGTCGAAACGAGCAGTACTTC

J: TRBJ1-4
size: -
V: TRBV19
D: -
CDR3: CASSIRRGLSGEKLFF
DNA: TGTGCCAGTAGTATCCGCCGGGGGTTATCGGGTGAAAAACTGTTTTTT

J: TRBJ1-4
size: -
V: TRBV7-2
D: TRBD1
CDR3: CASSPDRGSEKLFF
DNA: TGTGCCAGCAGCCCCGACAGGGGGTCTGAAAAACTGTTTTTT

J: TRBJ1-5
size: -
V: TRBV10-3
D: -
CDR3: CAISEQESNQPQHF
DNA: TGTGCCATCAGTGAGCAGGAAAGCAATCAGCCCCAGCATTTT

J: TRBJ2-7
size: -
V: TRBV12-3/TRBV12-4
D: -
CDR3: CASSQGRSKYF
DNA: TGTGCCAGCAGCCAAGGACGGAGCAAGTACTTC

J: TRBJ1-6
size: -
V: TRBV28
D: TRBD1
CDR3: CASSGTGGALSLHF
DNA: TGTGCCAGCAGTGGCACAGGGGGCGCGCTGTCCCTCCACTTT

J: TRBJ2-3
size: -
V: TRBV6-5
D: -
CDR3: CASSLQGGVDTQYF
DNA: TGTGCCAGCAGCTTACAGGGGGGGGTAGATACGCAGTATTTT

J: TRBJ2-7
size: -
V: TRBV3-1/TRBV3-2
D: -
CDR3: CASSQVGGSSYEQYF
DNA: TGTGCCAGCAGCCAAGTTGGGGGGAGCTCCTACGAGCAGTACTTC

J: TRBJ1-2
size: few
V: TRBV7-9
D: -
CDR3: CASSFGRTVNYGYTF
DNA: TGTGCCAGCAGCTTCGGTCGGACAGTTAACTATGGCTACACCTTC

J: TRBJ1-2
size: -
V: TRBV2
D: -
CDR3: CASSVGGSPNYGYTF
DNA: TGTGCCAGCAGTGTCGGGGGGAGTCCTAACTATGGCTACACCTTC

J: TRBJ1-2
size: -
V: TRBV18
D: -
CDR3: CASSRSGTSFYGYTF
DNA: TGTGCCAGCTCACGATCCGGGACAAGTTTCTATGGCTACACCTTC

J: TRBJ1-4
size: -
V: TRBV27
D: -
CDR3: CASSFGRGGEKLFF
DNA: TGTGCCAGCAGTTTCGGCAGGGGCGGTGAAAAACTGTTTTTT

J: TRBJ2-7
size: -
V: TRBV5-1
D: TRBD2
CDR3: CASSLTSGSYEQYF
DNA: TGCGCCAGCAGCTTGACTAGCGGGAGCTACGAGCAGTACTTC

J: TRBJ1-1
size: -
V: TRBV18
D: -
CDR3: CASGAQDEAFF
DNA: TGTGCCAGCGGAGCGCAGGATGAAGCTTTCTTT

J: TRBJ2-6
size: -
V: TRBV10-3
D: -
CDR3: CAISVAGANVLTF
DNA: TGTGCCATCAGTGTGGCCGGGGCCAACGTCCTGACTTTC

J: TRBJ2-1
size: once
V: TRBV6-5
D: TRBD2
CDR3: CASSSWRENEQFF
DNA: TGTGCCAGCAGTTCCTGGCGGGAGAATGAGCAGTTCTTC

J: TRBJ1-6
size: -
V: TRBV28
D: -
CDR3: CASSWSGISSYNSPLHF
DNA: TGTGCCAGCAGTTGGTCCGGGATCAGCTCCTATAATTCACCCCTCCACTTT

J: TRBJ1-1
size: -
V: TRBV7-9
D: -
CDR3: CASNFQMNTEAFF
DNA: TGTGCCAGCAATTTTCAGATGAACACTGAAGCTTTCTTT

J: TRBJ1-3
size: -
V: TRBV27
D: -
CDR3: CASSPRVAGNTIYF
DNA: TGTGCCAGCAGTCCCAGGGTCGCCGGAAACACCATATATTTT

J: TRBJ1-1
size: -
V: TRBV30
D: -
CDR3: CAWSNRGAFF
DNA: TGTGCCTGGAGTAATAGGGGAGCTTTCTTT

J: TRBJ1-5
size: -
V: TRBV6-5
D: -
CDR3: CASKTDSNQPQHF
DNA: TGTGCCAGCAAAACAGACTCTAATCAGCCCCAGCATTTT

J: TRBJ2-5
size: -
V: TRBV25-1
D: TRBD1
CDR3: CASSETGGQETQYF
DNA: TGTGCCAGCAGTGAGACAGGGGGCCAAGAGACCCAGTACTTC

J: TRBJ2-6
size: -
V: TRBV18
D: -
CDR3: CASSPRQVDSGANVLTF
DNA: TGTGCCAGCTCACCACGGCAGGTAGACTCTGGGGCCAACGTCCTGACTTTC

J: TRBJ2-2
size: -
V: TRBV11-2
D: -
CDR3: CASGYGATYTGELFF
DNA: TGTGCCAGCGGATATGGGGCTACCTACACCGGGGAGCTGTTTTTT

J: TRBJ1-3
size: once
V: TRBV9
D: -
CDR3: CASSVTGNTIYF
DNA: TGTGCCAGCAGCGTTACCGGAAACACCATATATTTT

J: TRBJ1-6
size: -
V: TRBV6-5
D: -
CDR3: CASSYSNRNNSPLHF
DNA: TGTGCCAGCAGTTACTCGAACAGAAATAATTCACCCCTCCACTTT

J: TRBJ2-5
size: -
V: TRBV5-6
D: TRBD2
CDR3: CASSRSRLAGGPETQYF
DNA: TGTGCCAGCAGCCGAAGCCGACTAGCGGGAGGGCCGGAGACCCAGTACTTC

J: TRBJ1-6
size: -
V: TRBV27
D: -
CDR3: CASSISGIRNSPLHF
DNA: TGTGCCAGCAGCATATCAGGGATACGGAATTCACCCCTCCACTTT